What follows is one T cell receptor beta chain and its context. This clone's antigen is unknown. Qualities for individual bases were not recorded, and no much larger clone is one base off. The sample originates from a study of shared clonotypes between healthy human individuals (TCRdb year 2020). Concerning the study at large: A couple of women and three men aged 18 to 49 years were included in the cohort. To increase sequencing depth and limit assay-specific biases, different laboratories used diverse techniques to prepare libraries and sequence TCR repertoires. For each donor, CD4 naive and CD4 memory were each given three plates, CD8 naive was given two plates, and CD8 memory was given one plate. To estimate repertoire size and how much clonotypes are shared between individuals, the study performed deep sequencing of blood TCR repertoires from roughly five healthy adults. Per donor, leukapheresis produced somewhere between about 0.8 and 9.5 billion PBMCs. Broad study findings and their caveats: Based on pairwise subsampling, the degree of clonotype sharing among donors was expected to be affected by sequencing depth. Compared with non-shared clonotypes, clonotypes shared by all four sorted-subset donors had higher generation probabilities. Rarefaction of sorted-subset datasets indicated incomplete sequencing despite the large sequencing depth. Sampling was restricted to blood, and TCR repertoires in tissue are likely to differ from TCR repertoires in blood. Because the study included only a small number of donors, the genetic and exposure-history diversity represented was limited. Naive subsets generally had larger estimated clonotype richness than memory subsets. Sharing across several donors was observed for about 5% of naive CD4, 3.5% of naive CD8, over 2% of memory CD4, and around 0.44% of memory CD8 clonotypes.

The donors were healthy, HIV-negative adults with no recently reported acute infections or vaccinations. Only Caucasian adults living in Nashville, Tennessee, USA were represented among the donors. Magnetic negative selection was used to enrich CD4+ T cells, after which naive cells were positively selected on CD45RA and the negative fraction became the memory subset. Blood was obtained by leukapheresis, after which PBMCs were separated by Ficoll-Histopaque density gradient centrifugation and cryopreserved in liquid nitrogen vapor phase. Purity and quantity of every magnetically sorted T cell population were checked by analytical flow cytometry. Genomic DNA was isolated from each sorted fraction and quantified by UV absorbance on a Nanodrop 2000c. Using the deep immunoSEQ assay, multiplex PCR amplified TCR CDR3 regions from genomic DNA. Extracted genomic DNA from each cell subset was distributed evenly across all wells of several immunoSEQ 96-well plates, and each plate was treated as a replicate. For sorted subsets, each replicate PCR was loaded with 200 ng genomic DNA, equivalent to 30,000 or so T cell genomes. The purified libraries were quantified using a Qubit 3.0 fluorometer, sized with a Bioanalyzer 2100, and then quantified again using the KAPA Library Quantification kit. A separate single-read 150-cycle Illumina NextSeq 550 flow cell was used to sequence each immunoSEQ 96-well plate. The original pipeline was this. Because the immunoSEQ output held only junctional sequences and lacked quality scores, the filtering could not match the filtering applied to full-length reads. Sequences were annotated with PyIR, a Python wrapper for IgBLAST v1.9, using IMGT germline references to assign V/J genes and CDR3. Reads were removed for weak V/J assignments (E-value above 1e-6), missing CDR3, stop codons, out-of-frame junctions, or ambiguous translated residues. V3J clonotypes were defined by identical inferred V gene, J gene, and CDR3 amino acid sequence. Percentage overlap between repertoires was computed as shared unique clonotypes divided by the size of the smaller repertoire. Richness of each repertoire was evaluated using RTK rarefaction, the Chao1 estimator, and Recon v2.1 estimates of unobserved clonotypes. OLGA was used to compute generation probabilities for all TCRbeta clonotypes that the gDNA method yielded from a handful of donors. Entries here come from immuneACCESS through TCRdb and include only in-frame sequences with V and J called. Some clones fail to appear in such tables; in the studies checked, an unresolved V gene covers under half of the shortfall, and the cause of the remainder is unknown. V and J calls and clone size come straight from that table; D and trimming were deduced from the DNA. This sample gives roughly 760,000 clones in total; less than 85% of them show up just once. The ten largest clonotypes hold approximately 1.8% of the sample.

The material sequenced was memory CD4+ T cells sorted from blood. What the cell subset or site label conveys for this sample: CD45RA-negative fraction. This receptor was obtained from a woman aged 30 to 39 in good health.

The encoded CDR3 is CASSSQPYEQYF. The bases are TGTGCCAGCAGCTCCCAACCGTACGAGCAGTACTTC. The rearrangement combines TRBV7-2 with TRBJ2-7; the D gene identity is not certain. Measured from the cysteine to the phenylalanine, the CDR3 is 12 residues long. Only the CDR3 portion is preserved as DNA: 36 bases, with reading frame beginning at the first base. Sequences SGHTA (CDR1) and FQGNSA (CDR2) are obtained from the germline V gene. Trimming removed 4 bases from V and 4 bases from J, leaving 8 bases between the germline ends.